This TCR beta chain originates from a study of blood T cells in healthy people across ages (dated by TCRdb to between 2015 and 2017). A note on the overall study: In model experiments, template switching captured about one uniquely barcoded TCR beta cDNA molecule for every two T cells. To track age-related changes in TCR beta repertoire diversity, the study relied on deep sequencing normalized with unique cDNA molecular identifiers. For two donors (one aged 18 to 30 and one aged 80 or older), the study analyzed two additional independent replicas of 1 million unique cDNA reads from the same blood draw. To avoid experimental bias, donors of different ages were randomly spread across the sequencing lanes. Donors were grouped into four age groups: young (average approximately 15 years), middle-aged (less than 40), aged (approximately 58) and long-lived (just over 80). Study-level results and caveats: There was a strong correlation between observed TCR beta diversity and the percentage of naive T cells measured by flow cytometry. The long-lived group showed more naive CD4+ T cells, fewer expanded clones and increased TCR diversity than the aged group, suggesting age selection. As age increased, observed TCR beta diversity per million T cells dropped in a roughly linear way, and a significant reduction was already evident by age 40. Estimates of total diversity from one million sequenced T cells were regarded as lower bounds and underestimates. Because the CMV infection status of the donors was unknown, age-related changes in expanded clonotypes may potentially have been confounded. Because profiling used bulk unsorted PBMCs, naive and antigen-experienced compartments could not be compared conclusively.

The roughly 38 donors, aged about 6 to 95 years, were systemically healthy Caucasian individuals from Russia. Roughly 10 milliliters of peripheral blood were drawn from each donor into EDTA-treated Vacutainer tubes. PBMCs were isolated by Ficoll-Paque density-gradient centrifugation, with at least 7 million obtained per sample. Total RNA was extracted from PBMCs with Trizol reagent, with at least 5.5 micrograms obtained per sample. Naive CD45RAhigh/CD27high T cell percentages were measured by flow cytometry on a PBMC aliquot from every donor. Based on the germline V gene (reference sequence), the CDR1 and CDR2 sequences are LGHDT and YNNKEL. The CDR3 holds 16 amino acids from the cysteine to the phenylalanine. Just CDR3 DNA is preserved here, 48 bases in frame from base 1. Unmatched junction bases come to 7, with V trimmed by 6 bases and J by 0 bases. The library was generated by 5' RACE. TCRdb shows the sequencer as Illumina HiSeq 2500. A second PCR of roughly 7 to 11 cycles was performed with a sample-barcoded 5' primer and a J-beta primer mix. Each TCR beta cDNA molecule received a unique molecular identifier from a template-switch 5' adaptor carrying 12 random nucleotides. At least 3 million CDR3-containing paired-end reads were obtained from each sample. The Mint cDNA synthesis kit, primed by a TRBC-specific oligonucleotide, was used to synthesize first-strand cDNA from all RNA. All cDNA was treated with uracil-DNA glycosylase and then went through a first 18-cycle PCR with the universal primers M1SS and BC2_uni_R. As for the authors' bioinformatics: For normalization, 1 million high-quality reads, each with a distinct molecular identifier, were randomly selected from each sample. Instead of being binned into consensus sequences, reads that shared molecular identifiers were thrown out. MiTCR, with a Q25 quality threshold and the strictest error-elimination algorithm, was used for CDR3 identification, clonotype clustering and error correction. A nonparametric unseen species model using Euler transformation provided a lower-bound estimate of total TCR beta diversity. Using fastp at Q25 and MiXCR, TCRdb reprocessed the public reads and kept productive beta chains. Each entry merges the rows of one CDR3 protein and shows their most common DNA and genes. The V and J calls here are based on TCRdb, not the publication. The sample data list 600,000 to 800,000 distinct CDR3 sequences, and more than 20% of these were observed just once. The biggest ten clones account for about 3.6% of the sample.

This clonotype was detected ten times or more. Its antigen remains undetermined. Base qualities are missing; no much larger clone stands one base away. The source of this sequence is a man aged 70-80 years in good health. In this chain, TRBV3-1 is recombined with TRBJ2-1, and TRBD2 matches 8 of the central bases. The sample taken for sequencing was blood. The DNA is TGTGCCAGCAGACAGAGACTAGCGTCCTCCTACAATGAGCAGTTCTTC. The encoded protein is CASRQRLASSYNEQFF.